The next 13 T cell receptor beta chains were all read from a single sample in a study of CD8 T cells in ankylosing spondylitis. Via MiXCR, TCRdb re-called the 5' RACE reads, giving one row per CDR3 protein. The sample contains approximately 150,000 distinct CDR3 sequences, roughly 30% of which appear only once. Sequencing was done on a sample of synovial fluid, either unsorted or a sorted T cell fraction (not recorded which). These receptors were taken from a male donor with ankylosing spondylitis.

This clonotype was counted only a few times. The rearrangement uses TRBV7-8 and TRBJ2-5; D tentatively fits TRBD1 or TRBD2 (5 bases each). Germline CDR1 SGHVS, CDR2 FQNEAQ. The CDR3 runs 15 residues. V shed 2 bases and J shed 5 bases, with 15 bases lying between them. CDR3 nucleotides: TGTGCCAGCAGCTTACCCAACCCAGGGACGGAGACCCAGTACTTC. Translated, it gives CASSLPNPGTETQYF.

The rearrangement links TRBV20-1 to TRBJ2-7, with a weak D call TRBD2 (6 bases). Trimming pared 5 bases from V and 3 bases from J, leaving 17 bases between. The CDR3 has 14 residues. Germline V gene data show CDR1 as DFQATT and CDR2 as SNEGSKA (reference sequence). CDR3 in amino acids: CSAPGGQGDYEQYF. DNA for the CDR3: TGCAGTGCTCCCGGAGGGCAGGGCGACTACGAGCAGTACTTC.

The chain is built from TRBV14 and TRBJ2-2, with 7 bases lining up with TRBD2. Trimming at V came to 0 bases and at J to 5 bases, leaving 15 bases not matched to a gene. This CDR3 spans 19 amino acids. CDR1 is SGHDN and CDR2 is FVKESK in the germline V gene. The CDR3 bases are TGTGCCAGCAGCCAAGATTTTCCGGGCGGGAGAGCGAGGACCGGGGAGCTGTTTTTT. Its protein is CASSQDFPGGRARTGELFF.

DNA for the CDR3: TGTGCCAGCAGCCAAGATCGGAATGGCTACACCTTC. It codes for CASSQDRNGYTF. The chain uses TRBV3-1 and TRBJ1-2, with D unclear. Trimming stripped 0 bases from V and 6 bases from J, with 5 bases between. The germline CDR1 and CDR2 sequences are LGHDT and YNNKEL (reference sequence). The CDR3 is made up of 12 amino acids.

The chain carries TRBV5-1 and TRBJ2-1, with 9 bases that match TRBD1. In germline, CDR1 is SGHRS, CDR2 YFSETQ. The CDR3 is 15 residues long. V was clipped by 4 bases and J by 4 bases; unmatched bases: 6. CDR3 sequence (DNA): TGCGCCAGCAGCACTCAGACAGGGGGATACAATGAGCAGTTCTTC. Encoded protein: CASSTQTGGYNEQFF.

This clonotype was seen ten or more times. The chain couples TRBV6-5 to TRBJ2-7; 7 nucleotides line up with TRBD1. This CDR3 spans 14 amino acids. Germline CDR1 and CDR2: MNHEY and SVGAGI. Germline trimming cut 5 bases from V and 2 bases from J; bases unmatched to any gene: 6. CDR3 in amino acids: CASSRQGGTYEQYF. The CDR3 nucleotides are TGTGCCAGCAGTCGACAGGGTGGAACCTACGAGCAGTACTTC.

The sample holds many counts of this clonotype. The CDR3: CASSTRRGQGAGELFF. The CDR3 DNA is TGTGCCAGCAGCACACGCCGGGGACAGGGAGCCGGGGAGCTGTTTTTT. The chain has TRBV3-1 and TRBJ2-2, with 9 nucleotides matching TRBD1. The ends lost 5 bases at V and 6 bases at J; junction bases unmatched: 10. From germline, CDR1 is LGHDT and CDR2 YNNKEL (reference sequence). CDR3 length equals 16 residues.

This clonotype was seen a handful of times. This sequence joins TRBV3-1 and TRBJ2-1; D gene unclear. The CDR3 contains 12 residues. CDR1 LGHDT and CDR2 YNNKEL come from the germline V gene (reference sequence). Trimming cost V 0 bases and J 10 bases, with 7 bases left between them. Here the CDR3 DNA reads TGTGCCAGCAGCCAAGATTGGTCAGAGCAGTTCTTC. Translating gives CASSQDWSEQFF.

The J gene is TRBJ1-1, the V gene TRBV3-1; D not resolved. This CDR3 region has 11 residues. The V end lost 0 bases, the J end lost 10 bases, and 6 bases lay between the germline ends. CDR1 is LGHDT, CDR2 YNNKEL, per germline (reference sequence). CDR3 sequence reads: CASSQEGGAFF. The CDR3 coding sequence is TGTGCCAGCAGCCAAGAGGGCGGAGCTTTCTTT.

The chain links TRBV14 to TRBJ2-7; tentative D call: TRBD2 (5 bases). The V gene lost 4 bases and the J gene lost 11 bases, with 18 bases spanning the gap. CDR3 length: 13 amino acids. Germline-derived CDR1 and CDR2 are SGHDN and FVKESK. The DNA for the CDR3 is TGTGCCAGCAGCCCCCAGGCCGTTTCGAGGGAGTACTTC. This translates into CASSPQAVSREYF.

This rearrangement joins TRBV7-7 to TRBJ2-1, with D possibly matching TRBD2 (6 bases). This CDR3 region has 14 residues. V lost 1 base to trimming and J lost 6 bases, with 10 bases between them. Germline CDR1 and CDR2: SSHAT and FNYEAQ (reference sequence). The CDR3 region has the DNA TGTGCCAGCAGCTTAGTTGGAGGGCTCAATGAGCAGTTCTTC. As protein: CASSLVGGLNEQFF.

This clonotype was detected only a few times. V gene TRBV27 combines with J gene TRBJ2-3; D tentatively fits TRBD1 or TRBD2 (6 bases each). Germline V lookup: CDR1 MNHEY, CDR2 SMNVEV (reference sequence). The CDR3 consists of 14 residues. Trimming stripped 3 bases from V and 6 bases from J, with 13 bases between. The CDR3 coding sequence is TGTGCCAGCAGTTTCGAGGGGGGTGGGGATACGCAGTATTTT. Translated, it gives CASSFEGGGDTQYF.

This clonotype was seen a few times. V is TRBV7-9 and J is TRBJ2-1; 9 bases are a match to TRBD1. This CDR3 spans 14 amino acids. CDR1 is SEHNR, CDR2 FQNEAQ, per germline (reference sequence). V lost 5 bases and J lost 5; bases outside the gene matches: 4. The CDR3 loop is CASSRQGGNNEQFF. The CDR3 DNA follows: TGTGCCAGCAGCAGACAGGGGGGTAACAATGAGCAGTTCTTC.